Detailed here is one T cell receptor (beta chain). This record comes from a study of beta chain features in type 1 diabetes. Sequenced material consisted of expressed TCRB transcripts (all of the isolated RNA was reverse transcribed). Repertoires were generated with immunoSEQ multiplex PCR, while TCRdb's copy carries only in-frame clones and drops some. The sample shows roughly 400,000 clones, over 12% of them seen only once. Trimming took 6 bases from V and 15 from J, leaving 18 bases between them. Per the germline V gene, CDR1 is MDHEN and CDR2 is SYDVKM. This CDR3 contains 12 residues. The sample consisted of naive CD4+ T cells from blood. The source is a woman aged 18-29 years in good health. The chain couples TRBV28 to TRBJ2-1, with no clear D. Written as DNA, the CDR3 is TGTGCCAGCAGCCTCGGAGCCCTAAGCCCGTTCTTC. Translation: CASSLGALSPFF.